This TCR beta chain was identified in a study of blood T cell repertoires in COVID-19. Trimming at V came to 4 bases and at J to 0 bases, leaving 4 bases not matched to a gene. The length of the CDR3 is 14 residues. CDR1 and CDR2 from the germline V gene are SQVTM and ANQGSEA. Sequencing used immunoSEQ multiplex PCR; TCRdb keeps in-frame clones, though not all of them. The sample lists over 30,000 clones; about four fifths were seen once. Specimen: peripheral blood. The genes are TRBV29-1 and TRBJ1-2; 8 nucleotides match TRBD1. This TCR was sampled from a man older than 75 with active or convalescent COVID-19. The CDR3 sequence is CSVVDREANYGYTF. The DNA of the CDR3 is TGCAGCGTTGTGGACAGGGAAGCTAACTATGGCTACACCTTC.